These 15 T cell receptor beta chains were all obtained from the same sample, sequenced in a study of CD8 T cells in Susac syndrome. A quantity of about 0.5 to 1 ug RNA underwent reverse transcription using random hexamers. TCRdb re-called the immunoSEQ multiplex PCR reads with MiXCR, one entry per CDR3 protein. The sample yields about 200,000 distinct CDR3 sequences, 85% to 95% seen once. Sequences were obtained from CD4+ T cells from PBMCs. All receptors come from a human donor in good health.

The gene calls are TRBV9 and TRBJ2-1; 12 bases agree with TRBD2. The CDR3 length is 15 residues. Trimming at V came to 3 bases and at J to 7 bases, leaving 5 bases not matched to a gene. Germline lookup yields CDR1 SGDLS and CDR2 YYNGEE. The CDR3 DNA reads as TGTGCCAGCAGCGCGAGACTAGCGGGAGAAAATGAGCAGTTCTTC. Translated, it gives CASSARLAGENEQFF.

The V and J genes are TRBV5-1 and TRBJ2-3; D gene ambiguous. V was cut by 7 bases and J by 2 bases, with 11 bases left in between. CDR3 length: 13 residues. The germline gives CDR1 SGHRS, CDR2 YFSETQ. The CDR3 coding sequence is TGCGCCAGCTCACCGACGGTCACAGATACGCAGTATTTT. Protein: CASSPTVTDTQYF.

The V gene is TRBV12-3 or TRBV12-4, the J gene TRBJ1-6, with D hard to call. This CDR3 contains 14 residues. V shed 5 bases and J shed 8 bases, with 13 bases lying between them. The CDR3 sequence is CASSPRLSDSPLHF. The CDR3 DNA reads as TGTGCCAGCAGTCCCCGACTATCGGATTCACCCCTCCACTTT.

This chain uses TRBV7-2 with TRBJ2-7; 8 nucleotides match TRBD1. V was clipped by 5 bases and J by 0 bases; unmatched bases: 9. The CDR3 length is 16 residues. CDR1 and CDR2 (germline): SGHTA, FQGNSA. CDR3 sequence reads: CASSRQGASASYEQYF. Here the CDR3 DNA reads TGTGCCAGCAGCCGCCAGGGGGCGAGTGCCTCCTACGAGCAGTACTTC.

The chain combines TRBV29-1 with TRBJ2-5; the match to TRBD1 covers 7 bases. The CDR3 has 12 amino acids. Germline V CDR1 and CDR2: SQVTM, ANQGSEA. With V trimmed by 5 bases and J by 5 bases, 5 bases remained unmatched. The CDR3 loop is CSVLQGPETQYF. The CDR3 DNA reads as TGCAGCGTTTTACAGGGGCCGGAGACCCAGTACTTC. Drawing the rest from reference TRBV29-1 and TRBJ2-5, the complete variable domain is SAVISQKPSRDICQRGTSLTIQCQVDSQVTMMFWYRQQPGQSLTLIATANQGSEATYESGFVIDKFPISRPNLTFSTLTVSNMSPEDSSIYLCSVLQGPETQYFGPGTRLLVL.

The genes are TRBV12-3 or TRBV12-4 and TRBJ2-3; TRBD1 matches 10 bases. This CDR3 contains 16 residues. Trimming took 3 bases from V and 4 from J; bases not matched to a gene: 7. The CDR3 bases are TGTGCCAGCAGTTTCCCGGGGACAGGGGTCGCAGATACGCAGTATTTT. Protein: CASSFPGTGVADTQYF.

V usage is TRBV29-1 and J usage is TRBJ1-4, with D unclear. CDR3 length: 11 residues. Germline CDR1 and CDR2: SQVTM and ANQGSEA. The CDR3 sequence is CVGETNEKLFF. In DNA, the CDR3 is TGCGTGGGAGAAACTAATGAAAAACTGTTTTTT.

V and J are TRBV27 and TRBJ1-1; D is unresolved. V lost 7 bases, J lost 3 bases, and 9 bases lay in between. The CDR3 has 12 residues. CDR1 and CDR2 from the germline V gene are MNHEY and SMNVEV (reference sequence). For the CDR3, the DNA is TGTGCCAGCATGAAAGGGTACACTGAAGCTTTCTTT. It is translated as CASMKGYTEAFF.

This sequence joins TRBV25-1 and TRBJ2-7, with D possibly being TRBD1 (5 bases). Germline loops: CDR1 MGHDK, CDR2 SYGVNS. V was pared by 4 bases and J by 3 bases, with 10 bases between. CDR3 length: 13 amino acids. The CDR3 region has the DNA TGTGCCAGCAGTGTCCAGGGATACTACGAGCAGTACTTC. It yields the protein CASSVQGYYEQYF.

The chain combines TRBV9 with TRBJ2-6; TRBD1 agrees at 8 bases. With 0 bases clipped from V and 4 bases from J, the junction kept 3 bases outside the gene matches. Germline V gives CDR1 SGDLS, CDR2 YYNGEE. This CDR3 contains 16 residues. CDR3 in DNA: TGTGCCAGCAGCGTAGGGACAGGGACCGGGGCCAACGTCCTGACTTTC. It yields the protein CASSVGTGTGANVLTF.

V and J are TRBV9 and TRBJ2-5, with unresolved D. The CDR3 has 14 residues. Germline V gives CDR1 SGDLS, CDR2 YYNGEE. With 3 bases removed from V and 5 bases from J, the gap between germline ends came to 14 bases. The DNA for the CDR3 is TGTGCCAGCAGCGCCGTTGGTGGGTGGGAGACCCAGTACTTC. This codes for CASSAVGGWETQYF.

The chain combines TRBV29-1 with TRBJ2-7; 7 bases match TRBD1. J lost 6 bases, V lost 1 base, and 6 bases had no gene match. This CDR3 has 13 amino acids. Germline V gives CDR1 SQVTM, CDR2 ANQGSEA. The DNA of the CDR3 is TGCAGCGTTGAAGCTGCAGGGGGTGGCGAGCAGTACTTC. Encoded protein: CSVEAAGGGEQYF.

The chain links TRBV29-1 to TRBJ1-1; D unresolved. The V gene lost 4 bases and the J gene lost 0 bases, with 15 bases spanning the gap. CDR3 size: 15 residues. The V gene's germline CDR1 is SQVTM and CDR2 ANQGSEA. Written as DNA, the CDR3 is TGCAGCGTTGGAACTTCCTCTGTAGTGAACACTGAAGCTTTCTTT. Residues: CSVGTSSVVNTEAFF. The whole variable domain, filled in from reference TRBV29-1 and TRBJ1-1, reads SAVISQKPSRDICQRGTSLTIQCQVDSQVTMMFWYRQQPGQSLTLIATANQGSEATYESGFVIDKFPISRPNLTFSTLTVSNMSPEDSSIYLCSVGTSSVVNTEAFFGQGTRLTVV.

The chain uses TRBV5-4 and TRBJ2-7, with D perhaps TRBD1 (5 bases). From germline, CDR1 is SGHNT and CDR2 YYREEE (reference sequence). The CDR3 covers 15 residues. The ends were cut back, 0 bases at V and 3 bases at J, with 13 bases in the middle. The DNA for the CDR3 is TGTGCCAGCAGCTTGGGGGGCGGATCTAACTACGAGCAGTACTTC. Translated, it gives CASSLGGGSNYEQYF. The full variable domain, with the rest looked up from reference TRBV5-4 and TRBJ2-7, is ETGVTQSPTHLIKTRGQQVTLRCSSQSGHNTVSWYQQALGQGPQFIFQYYREEENGRGNFPPRFSGLQFPNYSSELNVNALELDDSALYLCASSLGGGSNYEQYFGPGTRLTVT.

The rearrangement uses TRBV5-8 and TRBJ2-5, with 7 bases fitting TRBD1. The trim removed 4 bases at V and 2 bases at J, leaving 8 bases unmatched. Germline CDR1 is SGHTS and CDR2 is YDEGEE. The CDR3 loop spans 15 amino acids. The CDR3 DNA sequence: TGTGCCAGCAGCCCCGGGACAGCCGAACAAGAGACCCAGTACTTC. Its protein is CASSPGTAEQETQYF.